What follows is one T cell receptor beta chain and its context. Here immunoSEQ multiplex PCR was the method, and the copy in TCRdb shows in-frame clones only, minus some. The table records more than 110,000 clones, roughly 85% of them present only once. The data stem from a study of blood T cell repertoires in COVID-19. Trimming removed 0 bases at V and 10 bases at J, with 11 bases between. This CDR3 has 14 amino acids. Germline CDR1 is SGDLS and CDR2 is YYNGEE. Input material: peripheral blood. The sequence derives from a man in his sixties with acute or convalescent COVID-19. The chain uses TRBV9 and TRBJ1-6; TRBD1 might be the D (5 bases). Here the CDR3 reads CASSVDGGRSPLHF. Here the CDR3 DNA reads TGTGCCAGCAGCGTAGACGGGGGGAGATCACCCCTCCACTTT. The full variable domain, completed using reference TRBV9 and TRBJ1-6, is DSGVTQTPKHLITATGQRVTLRCSPRSGDLSVYWYQQSLDQGLQFLIQYYNGEERAKGNILERFSAQQFPDLHSELNLSSLELGDSALYFCASSVDGGRSPLHFGNGTRLTVT.